This T cell receptor (beta chain) was found in a study of blood T cell repertoires in COVID-19. Trimming removed 6 bases at V and 0 bases at J, with 9 bases between. CDR1 and CDR2 from the germline V gene are SNHLY and FYNNEI. The CDR3 extends over 13 amino acids. The protocol was immunoSEQ multiplex PCR, while the TCRdb copy is restricted to in-frame clones and leaves out a portion. The table records fewer than 30,000 clones, roughly 90% of them present only once. The clonotype comes from a human donor with active COVID-19. The donor label of this sample is uncertain. The sequencing input was peripheral blood. This chain links TRBV2 with TRBJ2-7; no clear D gene. CDR3 in DNA: TGTGCCAGCAGCCCGGTTAGCTCCTACGAGCAGTACTTC. Amino acids: CASSPVSSYEQYF.